The TCR beta chain described here comes from a study of spatial heterogeneity in lung cancer (dated 2019 in TCRdb). Regarding the research as a whole: More beta-chain than alpha-chain transcripts were consistently detected, likely reflecting higher beta-chain transcript abundance. At surgery, some 220 tumor regions, around 64 matched nontumor lung samples and 56 PBMC samples were TCR-sequenced for both alpha and beta chains. The study quantitatively compared TCR alpha and beta repertoires across multiple tumor regions, matched nontumor lung and blood in non-small cell lung cancer. In tumor regions, TCR transcript counts showed a strong correlation with a T cell transcriptional module score from matched bulk RNA-seq. In the raw uncorrected reads, each unique combination of TCR and UMI appeared more than ten times on average. Nonsynonymous mutation counts, determined by whole-exome sequencing of tumor tissue, were related to TCR repertoire features. What the research found in general, with its limitations: The tumor nonsynonymous mutation count correlated with the number of expanded alpha and beta TCRs within the tumor. Confirming at a functional level the hypothesis that regional TCRs recognize regional mutations was considered to require additional single-cell paired TCR alpha and beta sequencing. Counts of ubiquitous and regional expanded TCRs were found to correlate with counts of ubiquitous and regional nonsynonymous mutations, respectively. TCR-seq was estimated to cover only approximately 7% of tumor T cells for alpha chains and approximately 12% for beta chains.

Per the germline V gene (reference sequence), DFQATT is the CDR1 and SNEGSKA is the CDR2. V loses 4 bases, J loses 2 bases, and the germline ends lie 9 bases apart. Including cysteine and phenylalanine, the CDR3 has 12 amino acids. Just the 36-base CDR3 DNA is kept, in frame starting at base 1. The library was obtained by 5' RACE. Sequencing relied on a NextSeq 500. In the TCR library protocol, a unique molecular identifier was attached to each TCR cDNA molecule so that PCR and sequencing errors could be corrected. The source study handled its data this way. TCR identification, UMI-based error correction and CDR3 extraction were performed with Decombinator tools. TCRs above a frequency of 2 per 1,000, corresponding to the top 1% of the tumor frequency distribution, were defined as expanded. Expanded tumor TCRs statistically deemed absent (corrected P<0.05) from at least one tumor region were classed as regional, and all other expanded tumor TCRs were classed as ubiquitous. Renyi diversity was computed with the R vegan package after each repertoire had been subsampled 100 times to 5,000 TCRs. CDR3 similarity networks were constructed using string-kernel similarity of amino acid triplets, with links drawn between CDR3s whose pairwise similarity was above 0.82. The raw public data were reprocessed by TCRdb itself: fastp quality trimming at Q25, MiXCR clonotype calling, in-frame beta chains only. Rows with one shared CDR3 protein collapse into an entry with the most common genes and DNA. The V and J calls and clone size are TCRdb's, not the authors'. The sample contains about 100,000 distinct CDR3 sequences, 4.4% of them found a single time. Clones ranked in the top ten supply 21% of the sample.

This clonotype was detected many times. No antigen is known for it. Per-nucleotide qualities are absent, and no much larger clonotype sits a single base away. The meaning of the sample's time point label: sample taken at primary tumor resection. Samples were obtained from roughly 72 patients with early-stage, untreated non-small cell lung cancer from the lung TRACERx cohort. Whole RNA extracted from tumor and nontumor lung tissue, or from cryopreserved PBMC samples, was used for TCR sequencing without cell sorting. Only patients with enough RNA available from two or more tumor regions were chosen for TCR sequencing. A lung pathologist reviewed the tumor and adjacent nontumor lung specimens before the specimens were selected.

The V and J segments used are TRBV20-1 and TRBJ2-7; no D gene is confidently identified. The receptor's source is a male donor with early-stage non-small cell lung cancer. The sample was lung tumor tissue, taken at surgery. The CDR3 reads CSANKQAYEQYF. In nucleotides, the sequence is TGCAGTGCTAATAAGCAGGCCTACGAGCAGTACTTC.